These T cell receptor beta chains were read from a single sample in a study of blood T cell repertoires in COVID-19. Generated by immunoSEQ multiplex PCR, the TCRdb table keeps only in-frame clones and is missing some. The sample lists over 100,000 clones, 85% seen once, with approximately 1.5% in the top ten. The specimen was peripheral blood. These receptors were collected from a man in his forties with acute or convalescent COVID-19. CDR3s include the opening cysteine and the closing phenylalanine or tryptophan. D genes are given only for firm matches. The size of a clone is reported for some rows only, either as once, few or many, or as a class for expanded clones.

J,D,V,size,CDR3,DNA
TRBJ1-5,-,TRBV12-5,few,CASGLVRDSNQPQHF,TGTGCTAGTGGTTTGGTACGGGATAGCAATCAGCCCCAGCATTTT
TRBJ1-2,-,TRBV11-2,-,CASSSLYYGYTF,TGTGCCAGCAGCTCCCTTTACTATGGCTACACCTTC
TRBJ2-5,-,TRBV19,-,CASNSPTQDQETQYF,TGTGCCAGTAACTCACCGACACAGGATCAGGAGACCCAGTACTTC
TRBJ2-3,TRBD2,TRBV12-5,-,CASGLYPGLAPDTQYF,TGTGCTAGTGGTTTGTACCCGGGACTAGCGCCAGATACGCAGTATTTT
TRBJ2-7,TRBD2,TRBV28,-,CASLQAGARYEQYF,TGTGCCAGCCTTCAAGCGGGAGCGCGTTACGAGCAGTACTTC
TRBJ1-2,-,TRBV11-1,-,CASSLRAGDGYTF,TGTGCCAGCAGCTTACGGGCAGGGGATGGCTACACCTTC
TRBJ2-7,TRBD2,TRBV4-2,-,CASSQDGGGGASVQYF,TGTGCCAGCAGCCAAGACGGCGGCGGGGGGGCCAGTGTGCAGTACTTC
TRBJ1-6,TRBD1,TRBV25-1,-,CASSGQGHSPLHF,TGTGCCAGCTCGGGACAGGGTCATTCACCCCTCCACTTT
TRBJ2-3,-,TRBV5-1,-,CASSLDQARTDTQYF,TGCGCCAGCAGCTTGGACCAGGCTCGCACAGATACGCAGTATTTT
TRBJ1-5,-,TRBV7-9,-,CASSLGAGVVNQPQHF,TGTGCCAGCAGCTTAGGCGCAGGGGTGGTCAATCAGCCCCAGCATTTT
TRBJ2-5,TRBD2,TRBV6-6,-,CASSTRTSGETQYF,TGTGCCAGCAGTACCCGGACTAGCGGAGAGACCCAGTACTTC
TRBJ1-2,-,TRBV2,-,CATTLGRNYGYTF,TGTGCCACCACCCTTGGCAGAAACTATGGCTACACCTTC
TRBJ2-2,TRBD1,TRBV7-9,-,CASSLGQGANTGELFF,TGTGCCAGCAGCTTAGGGCAGGGGGCGAACACCGGGGAGCTGTTTTTT
TRBJ1-4,TRBD1,TRBV5-1,-,CASSALQGAREKLFF,TGCGCCAGCAGCGCCTTACAGGGGGCGCGGGAAAAACTGTTTTTT
TRBJ2-3,-,TRBV11-3,-,CASSLKFSPSYTQYF,TGTGCCAGCAGCTTAAAGTTCTCCCCGAGCTATACGCAGTATTTT
TRBJ1-6,TRBD1,TRBV2,-,CASSGKGAHNSPLHF,TGTGCCAGCAGTGGTAAGGGGGCGCATAATTCACCCCTCCACTTT
TRBJ2-7,TRBD2,TRBV5-1,-,CASSPGTSGRGEQYF,TGCGCCAGCAGCCCAGGGACTAGCGGGAGGGGCGAGCAGTACTTC
TRBJ1-5,-,TRBV9,-,CASSVAGGPNQPQHF,TGTGCCAGCAGCGTAGCGGGAGGGCCCAATCAGCCCCAGCATTTT
TRBJ2-1,TRBD2,TRBV7-9,once,CASSHLAGRPHEQFF,TGTGCCAGCAGCCATCTAGCGGGAAGGCCCCATGAGCAGTTCTTC
TRBJ1-4,TRBD1,TRBV25-1,-,CASSRGRGHEKLFF,TGTGCCAGCAGTAGGGGAAGGGGGCATGAAAAACTGTTTTTT
TRBJ1-2,-,TRBV5-1,once,CASSPAGDGYTF,TGCGCCAGCAGCCCGGCGGGGGATGGCTACACCTTC
TRBJ2-3,-,TRBV3-1/TRBV3-2,-,CASSRRGARSTDTQYF,TGTGCCAGCAGCCGGCGGGGCGCTCGAAGCACAGATACGCAGTATTTT
TRBJ2-7,TRBD2,TRBV4-2,-,CASSPEVVPGLAGREQYF,TGTGCCAGCAGCCCAGAAGTCGTCCCGGGACTAGCGGGGAGAGAGCAGTACTTC
TRBJ1-1,TRBD1,TRBV15,-,CATTGDRPNTEAFF,TGTGCCACCACCGGGGACAGGCCGAACACTGAAGCTTTCTTT
TRBJ2-2,TRBD1,TRBV7-3,-,CASSQTGDGELFF,TGTGCCAGCAGCCAGACAGGGGACGGGGAGCTGTTTTTT
TRBJ2-6,TRBD2,TRBV7-2,-,CASSSRGGGAPSGANVLTF,TGTGCCAGCAGCTCACGTGGCGGGGGGGCACCGTCTGGGGCCAACGTCCTGACTTTC
TRBJ2-7,TRBD1,TRBV10-3,once,CASRGQGNEQYF,TGTGCCTCCCGTGGACAGGGTAACGAGCAGTACTTC
TRBJ2-1,TRBD2,TRBV15,once,CATSRDQGAGEDNEQFF,TGTGCCACCAGCAGAGATCAAGGAGCGGGAGAGGACAATGAGCAGTTCTTC
TRBJ2-5,TRBD1,TRBV2,-,CASIRQGVDQETQYF,TGTGCCAGCATAAGACAGGGGGTAGACCAAGAGACCCAGTACTTC
TRBJ1-4,TRBD1,TRBV28,few,CASSKGQGQEKLFF,TGTGCCAGCAGTAAGGGACAGGGACAGGAAAAACTGTTTTTT
TRBJ1-4,TRBD1,TRBV2,-,CASSATGTGNEKLFF,TGTGCCAGCAGCGCAACCGGGACAGGGAATGAAAAACTGTTTTTT
TRBJ2-7,TRBD2,TRBV7-9,-,CASSPGTSFAYEQYF,TGTGCCAGCAGCCCCGGGACTAGCTTTGCTTACGAGCAGTACTTC
TRBJ2-7,TRBD1,TRBV6-5,-,CASYSGGTSYEQYF,TGTGCCAGCTATTCAGGGGGCACCTCCTACGAGCAGTACTTC
TRBJ2-3,-,TRBV6-5,once,CASSYTRGDTQYF,TGTGCCAGCAGTTACACGAGGGGGGATACGCAGTATTTT
TRBJ2-2,-,TRBV4-2,-,CASSPTPGANTGELFF,TGTGCCAGCAGCCCGACCCCAGGGGCAAACACCGGGGAGCTGTTTTTT
TRBJ1-4,TRBD1,TRBV19,-,CARDRGRNEKLFF,TGTGCCAGGGACAGGGGGCGGAATGAAAAACTGTTTTTT
TRBJ1-3,-,TRBV19,-,CASPGNTIYF,TGTGCCAGTCCGGGAAACACCATATATTTT
TRBJ2-3,TRBD2,TRBV29-1,-,CSGGTSATDTQYF,TGCAGCGGGGGGACTAGCGCCACAGATACGCAGTATTTT
TRBJ1-2,-,TRBV6-6,-,CASSAQQVRRYYGYTF,TGTGCCAGCAGTGCCCAACAGGTTCGACGGTACTATGGCTACACCTTC
TRBJ1-2,-,TRBV24-1,-,CATSDSFRSEGYTF,TGTGCCACCAGTGATTCTTTCCGTTCGGAGGGCTACACCTTC
TRBJ2-7,-,TRBV28,-,CASKGGYSTSYEQYF,TGTGCCAGCAAAGGAGGCTATAGTACCTCCTACGAGCAGTACTTC
TRBJ2-7,TRBD1,TRBV14,-,CASSPPPGQGNYEQYF,TGTGCCAGCAGCCCGCCACCGGGACAGGGGAACTACGAGCAGTACTTC
TRBJ1-6,-,TRBV27,-,CASRQIRSPLHF,TGTGCCAGCAGACAGATTCGATCACCCCTCCACTTT
TRBJ2-2,TRBD1,TRBV19,-,CASSTDRGHTGELFF,TGTGCCAGTAGTACGGACAGGGGGCACACCGGGGAGCTGTTTTTT
TRBJ2-7,-,TRBV7-9,-,CASSSKRSTYEQYF,TGTGCCAGCAGCTCAAAGCGGAGTACCTACGAGCAGTACTTC